The entry below describes one T cell receptor beta chain. The sample belongs to a study of blood T cell repertoires in COVID-19. Study in general: The origin of the acute and convalescent COVID-19 samples was the United States, Italy and Spain. The cDNA or gDNA used as material had been derived from T cells, B-cell-depleted T cells, or PBMCs.

Generated by immunoSEQ multiplex PCR, the TCRdb table keeps only in-frame clones and is missing some. The profile shows about 290,000 clones, around 81% of them singletons. V lost 3 bases and J 7 bases, leaving 9 bases between the germline ends. Per germline, CDR1 DFQATT and CDR2 SNEGSKA (reference sequence). CDR3 size: 11 residues. This clonotype was sampled from a woman between 45 and 60 years old with active or convalescent COVID-19. V gene TRBV20-1 combines with J gene TRBJ1-1; D gene ambiguous. Sequencing was carried out using peripheral blood. CDR3 amino acids: CSARARREAFF. The CDR3 DNA reads as TGCAGTGCTAGGGCCAGGCGTGAAGCTTTCTTT.